The 22 T cell receptor beta chains in this list originate from one sample, sequenced in a study of blood T cell repertoires in COVID-19. Assay used: immunoSEQ multiplex PCR; TCRdb lists only in-frame clones, some missing. The table has about 220,000 clones, 70% to 90% seen once. The sample consisted of peripheral blood. Every receptor here comes from a man aged 50-59 years who had recovered from COVID-19.

The CDR3 DNA is TGTGCCAGCAGGGCGGGACTAGCTAGCAATGAGCAGTTCTTC. Protein product: CASRAGLASNEQFF. This chain joins TRBV2 and TRBJ2-1, with 9 bases aligning to TRBD2. Trimming removed 6 bases from V and 6 bases from J; junction bases left unmatched: 6. This CDR3 region has 14 residues. The germline V gene encodes CDR1 SNHLY and CDR2 FYNNEI.

DNA of the CDR3: TGTGCCAGCAGCCTCGGTGAACCCAACTATGGCTACACCTTC. Amino acid sequence: CASSLGEPNYGYTF. The chain combines TRBV3-1 (or the pseudogene TRBV3-2) with TRBJ1-2; D is unresolved. Germline CDR1 and CDR2: LGHDT and YNNKEL (reference sequence). There are 14 residues in the CDR3. The V and J ends lost 4 bases and 2 bases respectively, with 11 bases between them.

J is TRBJ1-6 and V is TRBV27, with a weak D call TRBD1 (5 bases). Per germline, CDR1 MNHEY and CDR2 SMNVEV (reference sequence). The CDR3 spans 15 residues. Trimming stripped 2 bases from V and 9 bases from J, with 14 bases between. The CDR3 bases are TGTGCCAGCAGTTTACAGGGTATATTAGGTTCACCCCTCCACTTT. This sequence encodes CASSLQGILGSPLHF.

The chain joins TRBV30 to TRBJ2-3; possibly TRBD1 for D (7 bases). This CDR3 comprises 16 residues. The germline V gene has CDR1 GTSNPN and CDR2 SVGIG (reference sequence). The germline V and J ends were trimmed by 4 bases and 0 bases, with 17 bases remaining between them. In DNA form, the CDR3 reads TGTGCCTGGACCAGGCTCAGGGGGGCTAGCACAGATACGCAGTATTTT. Encoded protein: CAWTRLRGASTDTQYF. The whole variable domain, filled in from reference TRBV30 and TRBJ2-3, reads SQTIHQWPATLVQPVGSPLSLECTVEGTSNPNLYWYRQAAGRGLQLLFYSVGIGQISSEVPQNLSASRPQDRQFILSSKKLLLSDSGFYLCAWTRLRGASTDTQYFGPGTRLTVL.

This chain uses TRBV4-1 with TRBJ1-4, with no clear D. V shed 0 bases and J shed 2 bases, with 10 bases lying between them. The CDR3 is made up of 16 amino acids. Germline V CDR1 and CDR2: MGHRA, YSYEKL. In DNA form, the CDR3 reads TGCGCCAGCAGCCAAGATCCAGGTGCCACTAATGAAAAACTGTTTTTT. It codes for CASSQDPGATNEKLFF.

For the CDR3, the DNA is TGCAGCGTCTACAGGGACACCGGGGAGCTGTTTTTT. It yields the protein CSVYRDTGELFF. The V gene is TRBV29-1, the J gene TRBJ2-2, with a possible D match to TRBD1 (6 bases). Trimming removed 6 bases at V and 3 bases at J, with 8 bases between. Per germline, CDR1 SQVTM and CDR2 ANQGSEA. There are 12 residues in the CDR3.

This clone was recorded at least ten times. The chain carries TRBV28 and TRBJ1-6; 7 positions agree with TRBD1. V trimming: 1 base; J trimming: 7 bases; junction bases outside the gene matches: 4. The length of the CDR3 is 15 residues. Germline-derived CDR1 and CDR2 are MDHEN and SYDVKM. The CDR3 loop reads CASSLYRGGNSPLHF. CDR3 sequence (DNA): TGTGCCAGCAGTTTATACAGGGGAGGAAATTCACCCCTCCACTTT. The entire variable domain, with the rest obtained from reference TRBV28 and TRBJ1-6, is as follows: DVKVTQSSRYLVKRTGEKVFLECVQDMDHENMFWYRQDPGLGLRLIYFSYDVKMKEKGDIPEGYSVSREKKERFSLILESASTNQTSMYLCASSLYRGGNSPLHFGNGTRLTVT.

The chain employs TRBV5-1 and TRBJ2-7; a weak D match, TRBD1 (6 bases). V lost 2 bases and J 2 bases, leaving 11 bases between the germline ends. This CDR3 is 14 amino acids long. Germline CDR1 and CDR2: SGHRS and YFSETQ. This CDR3 is CASSLGDTAYEQYF. CDR3 bases: TGCGCCAGCAGCTTAGGGGACACTGCCTACGAGCAGTACTTC.

The chain combines TRBV6-5 with TRBJ2-7; 12 bases align to TRBD1. This CDR3 has 14 residues. Germline CDR1 and CDR2: MNHEY and SVGAGI. V dropped 5 bases and J dropped 7; count of bases not matched to a gene: 6. The CDR3 here is CASSPGQGAGEQYF. The CDR3 nucleotides read TGTGCCAGCAGTCCGGGACAGGGGGCGGGGGAGCAGTACTTC.

A few counts support this clone. V gene TRBV7-9 combines with J gene TRBJ1-5; 10 positions match TRBD1. The CDR3 is 15 residues long. After removal of 5 bases from V and 5 bases from J, the junction contained 6 bases not matched to a gene. The germline gives CDR1 SEHNR, CDR2 FQNEAQ (reference sequence). CDR3 DNA: TGTGCCAGCAGCGCCTCCGGGACAGGGGATCAGCCCCAGCATTTT. Encoded protein: CASSASGTGDQPQHF.

The sample holds a few counts of this clone. The V gene is TRBV5-1, the J gene TRBJ2-1, with a tentative D call TRBD2 (6 bases). Germline assignment: CDR1 SGHRS and CDR2 YFSETQ. The CDR3 has 15 amino acids. V was pared by 1 base and J by 7 bases, with 15 bases between. CDR3 in amino acids: CASSLIAGRWNEQFF. The DNA for the CDR3 is TGCGCCAGCAGCTTGATTGCGGGGAGGTGGAATGAGCAGTTCTTC.

This sequence joins TRBV24-1 and TRBJ1-2, with TRBD1 matching 7 bases. V gave up 4 bases and J gave up 3 bases; unmatched junction bases: 4. From germline, CDR1 is KGHDR and CDR2 SFDVKD. There are 14 residues in the CDR3. CDR3 nucleotides: TGTGCCACCAGTGACACCACAGGGGACTATGGCTACACCTTC. Its protein is CATSDTTGDYGYTF.

The V call is TRBV28, the J call TRBJ2-7; tentatively, D is TRBD1 (6 bases). Per germline, CDR1 MDHEN and CDR2 SYDVKM. The V and J ends lost 7 bases and 7 bases respectively, with 11 bases between them. CDR3 length equals 11 residues. Here the CDR3 reads CASILGAEQYF. The CDR3 bases are TGTGCCAGCATCTTGGGGGCAGAGCAGTACTTC.

The chain carries TRBV6-5 and TRBJ2-1; 12 nucleotides line up with TRBD2. From germline, CDR1 is MNHEY and CDR2 SVGAGI. There are 15 residues in the CDR3. The ends lost 2 bases at V and 5 bases at J; junction bases unmatched: 1. The CDR3 sequence is CASSYPSGRDNEQFF. The DNA of the CDR3 is TGTGCCAGCAGTTACCCTAGCGGGAGGGACAATGAGCAGTTCTTC.

This sequence joins TRBV2 and TRBJ2-7, with 12 bases identical to TRBD2. CDR1 and CDR2 (germline): SNHLY, FYNNEI. This CDR3 has 19 amino acids. The V segment lost 2 bases and the J segment 5 bases; nucleotides outside the gene matches: 16. CDR3 nucleotides: TGTGCCAGCAGTGAATGGGCCAGGGGGAAACTAGCGGGAGGTAACGAGCAGTACTTC. Residues: CASSEWARGKLAGGNEQYF.

This chain uses TRBV30 with TRBJ1-4, with D possibly being TRBD1 (5 bases). Looked up from germline, CDR1 is GTSNPN and CDR2 is SVGIG (reference sequence). This CDR3 spans 13 amino acids. Trimming cost V 7 bases and J 4 bases, with 13 bases left between them. Written as DNA, the CDR3 is TGTGCCTCTAAAGGGGTGTTTAATGAAAAACTGTTTTTT. Translated, it gives CASKGVFNEKLFF.

The chain couples TRBV5-1 to TRBJ2-5, with D perhaps matching TRBD1 (5 bases). Trimming pared 1 base from V and 2 bases from J, leaving 12 bases between. Per the germline V gene, CDR1 is SGHRS and CDR2 is YFSETQ. This CDR3 contains 15 residues. CDR3 protein: CASSLPQGRQETQYF. The CDR3 region has the DNA TGCGCCAGCAGCTTGCCGCAGGGTCGGCAAGAGACCCAGTACTTC.

DNA of the CDR3: TGTGCCAGCAGCCAGGGCCCTTTCTCCTACAATGAGCAGTTCTTC. Its translation is CASSQGPFSYNEQFF. The chain uses TRBV14 and TRBJ2-1; D is unresolved. This CDR3 spans 15 amino acids. The germline V and J ends were trimmed by 3 bases and 0 bases, with 9 bases remaining between them. The germline gives CDR1 SGHDN, CDR2 FVKESK. Full variable domain (missing parts from reference TRBV14 and TRBJ2-1): EAGVTQFPSHSVIEKGQTVTLRCDPISGHDNLYWYRRVMGKEIKFLLHFVKESKQDESGMPNNRFLAERTGGTYSTLKVQPAELEDSGVYFCASSQGPFSYNEQFFGPGTRLTVL.

The chain links TRBV18 to TRBJ1-2; D is uncertain. Germline V lookup: CDR1 KGHSH, CDR2 LQKENI. CDR3 length: 14 amino acids. Trimming shortened V by 5 bases and J by 0 bases, and 10 bases separated the two germline ends. The CDR3 reads CASSLAVSNYGYTF. In DNA, the CDR3 is TGTGCCAGCTCATTGGCAGTTTCTAACTATGGCTACACCTTC.

This clone occurred once. The chain links TRBV7-6 to TRBJ2-1; 11 bases fit TRBD2. The V and J ends lost 6 bases and 4 bases, in that order; junction bases with no gene match: 5. The CDR3 is made up of 15 amino acids. Germline V lookup: CDR1 SGHVS, CDR2 FNYEAQ. The CDR3 DNA follows: TGTGCCAGCAGACCAGGGACTAGCGGATACAATGAGCAGTTCTTC. This gives the protein CASRPGTSGYNEQFF.

V usage is TRBV28 and J usage is TRBJ2-2, with D possibly matching TRBD1 (6 bases). The ends were cut back, 4 bases at V and 0 bases at J, with 12 bases in the middle. This CDR3 comprises 16 residues. Germline loops: CDR1 MDHEN, CDR2 SYDVKM. The DNA for the CDR3 is TGTGCCAGCAGTTCCCCCGGGACACCGAACACCGGGGAGCTGTTTTTT. Translated: CASSSPGTPNTGELFF.

This clone was observed a single time. In DNA form, the CDR3 reads TGTGCCACCAGCCGTCGGACAGGGGGCGACCACGAGCAGTACTTC. Translating gives CATSRRTGGDHEQYF. This chain uses TRBV15 with TRBJ2-7; the match to TRBD1 covers 11 bases. Germline V gene data show CDR1 as LNHNV and CDR2 as YYDKDF (reference sequence). The CDR3 length is 15 residues. With V trimmed by 5 bases and J by 5 bases, 8 bases remained unmatched.